This TCR beta chain was recorded in a study of cytomegalovirus exposure and HLA in healthy donors. Study at large: Drawn from HLA-typed donors, tens of millions of unique TCRs were held in an early data release.

A multiplex PCR was run with 60 Vbeta primers and 13 Jbeta primers. Clones were sequenced by immunoSEQ multiplex PCR, and TCRdb holds only the in-frame ones, with some missing. The repertoire holds under 200,000 clones, with about 63% as singletons. Germline V gives CDR1 MDHEN, CDR2 SYDVKM. CDR3 length equals 14 residues. The V gene lost 2 bases and the J gene lost 0 bases, with 5 bases spanning the gap. Study conclusions and caveats: Earlier results showed most TCR beta V segments being productive about 87% or about 30% of the time. Specific recognition of CMV antigens was confirmed in vitro for three chains (all CMV-associated). Associated with cytomegalovirus, according to the listing, were about 160 TCR beta chains.

Turning to this clone: Its antigen is as yet unknown.

This TCR was recovered from a woman in her forties in good health and CMV-seropositive. The chain has TRBV28 and TRBJ1-3; D not certain. Sample: PBMCs. CDR3 coding DNA: TGTGCCAGCAGTTTACGTTCCTCTGGAAACACCATATATTTT. Amino acids: CASSLRSSGNTIYF.